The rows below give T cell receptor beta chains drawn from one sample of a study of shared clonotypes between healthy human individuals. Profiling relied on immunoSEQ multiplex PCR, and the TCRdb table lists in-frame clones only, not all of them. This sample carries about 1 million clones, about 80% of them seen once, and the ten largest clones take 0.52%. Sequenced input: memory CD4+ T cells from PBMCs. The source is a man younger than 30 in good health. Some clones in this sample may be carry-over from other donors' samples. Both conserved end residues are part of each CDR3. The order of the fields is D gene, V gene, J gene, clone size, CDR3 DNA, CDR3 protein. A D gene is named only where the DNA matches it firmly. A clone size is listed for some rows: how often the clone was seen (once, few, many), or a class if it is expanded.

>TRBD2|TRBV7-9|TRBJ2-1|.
TGTGCCAGCAGCCCACTAGCGGGAGGTGCCAATGAGCAGTTCTTC
CASSPLAGGANEQFF
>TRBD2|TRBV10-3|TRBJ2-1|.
TGTGCCATCAGTACTAGCGGGCGGGACTCCTACAATGAGCAGTTCTTC
CAISTSGRDSYNEQFF
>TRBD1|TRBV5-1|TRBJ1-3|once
TGCGCCAGCAGCTTGGTACTCGCAGGGGGCTCTGGAAACACCATATATTTT
CASSLVLAGGSGNTIYF
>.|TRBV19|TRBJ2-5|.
TGTGCAGCGTATACCTTCATCTCTTCACTAGCTGGGGGTCAAGAGACCCAGTACTTC
CAAYTFISSLAGGQETQYF
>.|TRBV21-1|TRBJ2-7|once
TGTGCCAGCAGCAAAGATGACAATAACGAGCAGTACTTC
CASSKDDNNEQYF
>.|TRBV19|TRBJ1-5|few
TGTGCCAGTACCCTCAAGGCCGGCAATCAGCCCCAGCATTTT
CASTLKAGNQPQHF
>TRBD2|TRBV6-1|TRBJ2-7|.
TGTGCCAGCAGCCAACGAGCGGGATCTATCTACGAGCAGTACTTC
CASSQRAGSIYEQYF
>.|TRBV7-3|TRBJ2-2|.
TGTGCCAGCGCTAAGGGAGTTAACACCGGGGAGCTGTTTTTT
CASAKGVNTGELFF
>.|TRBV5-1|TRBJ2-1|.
TGCGCCAGCAGCTTGGGGCGGACCTACAATGAGCAGTTCTTC
CASSLGRTYNEQFF
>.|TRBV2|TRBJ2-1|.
TGTGCCAGCAGCACTGAGGGTGCCTACAATGAGCAGTTCTTC
CASSTEGAYNEQFF
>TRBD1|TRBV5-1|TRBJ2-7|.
TGCGCCAGCAGCCAGAGGACAGGGGGATCCTACGAGCAGTACTTC
CASSQRTGGSYEQYF
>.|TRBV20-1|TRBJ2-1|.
TGCAGTGCTAGGGGGGGCGGTGAGCAGTTCTTC
CSARGGGEQFF
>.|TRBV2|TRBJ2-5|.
TGTGCCAGCGCCAACGCCCTAGCACAAGAGACCCAGTACTTC
CASANALAQETQYF
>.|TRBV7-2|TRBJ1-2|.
TGTGCCAGCAGCTTAAGCAGGAACTATGGCTACACCTTC
CASSLSRNYGYTF
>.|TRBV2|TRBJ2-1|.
TGTGCCAGCAGGAACGGAGAGCAGTTCTTC
CASRNGEQFF
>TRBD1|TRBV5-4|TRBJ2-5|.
TGTGCCAGCAGCTTAAGCCGACAGGGTGGAGAGACCCAGTACTTC
CASSLSRQGGETQYF
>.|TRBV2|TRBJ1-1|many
TGTGCCAGCAGTGAAGCTGTAAAACTGACTGAAGCTTTCTTT
CASSEAVKLTEAFF
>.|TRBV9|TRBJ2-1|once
TGTGCCAGCAGCGTAGAGCCCAGGACTTACAATGAGCAGTTCTTC
CASSVEPRTYNEQFF
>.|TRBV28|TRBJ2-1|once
TGTGCCAGCAGCCAGAACAATGAGCAGTTCTTC
CASSQNNEQFF
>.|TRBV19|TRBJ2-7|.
TGTGCCAGTAGTATTGGACGGGAGCAGTACTTC
CASSIGREQYF
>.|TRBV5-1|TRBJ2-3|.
TGCGCCAGCAGCTCGCCCACAGATACGCAGTATTTT
CASSSPTDTQYF
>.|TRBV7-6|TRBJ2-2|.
TGTGCCAGCAGCTTCGATCTTTTGAGGGAGGATTTAACCGGGGAGCTGTTTTTT
CASSFDLLREDLTGELFF
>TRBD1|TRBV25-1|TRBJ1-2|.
TGTGCCAGCGGAGGACAGGGGAAAAATGGCTACACCTTC
CASGGQGKNGYTF
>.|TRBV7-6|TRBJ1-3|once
TGTGCCAGCAGCTTAGGGGAGGTGCCCTTAGGGTCTGGAAACACCATATATTTT
CASSLGEVPLGSGNTIYF
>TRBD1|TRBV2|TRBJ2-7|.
TGTGCCAGCAGTGAAGGTAGGGCAGGGGGCGGATCCGAGCAGTACTTC
CASSEGRAGGGSEQYF
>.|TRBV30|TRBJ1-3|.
TGTGCCTGGAGTGGAGTAGGGAACACCATATATTTT
CAWSGVGNTIYF
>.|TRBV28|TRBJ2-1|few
TGTGCCAGCAGTTTAGCGGGGTTGGATGAGCAGTTCTTC
CASSLAGLDEQFF
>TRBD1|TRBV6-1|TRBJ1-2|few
TGTGCCAGCAGTGGTAGGGGGACAGGCGAGAGTCGGGGCTACACCTTC
CASSGRGTGESRGYTF
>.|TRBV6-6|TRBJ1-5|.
TGTGCCAGCAGTTTGGCAGGGGTCAATCAGCCCCAGCATTTT
CASSLAGVNQPQHF
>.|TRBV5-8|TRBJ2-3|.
TGTGCCAGCAGCTTGGGGCTAGCGTCTGATACGCAGTATTTT
CASSLGLASDTQYF
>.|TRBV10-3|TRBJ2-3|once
TGTGCCATCAGCCGAGTCGAGACAGATACGCAGTATTTT
CAISRVETDTQYF
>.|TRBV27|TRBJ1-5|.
TGTGCCAGCAGTTCCTTCGCAGGCGATAGCAATCAGCCCCAGCATTTT
CASSSFAGDSNQPQHF
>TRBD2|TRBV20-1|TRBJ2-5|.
TGCAGTGCTTCCCCCCGGGGGGACCAGTACTTC
CSASPRGDQYF
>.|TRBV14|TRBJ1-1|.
TGTGCCAGCAGCCAAGATATCGGCCGGCTGAACACTGAAGCTTTCTTT
CASSQDIGRLNTEAFF
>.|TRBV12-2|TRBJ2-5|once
TGTGCAAGTCGCTCCCTTAGGGCAGCGGGATCGAAGACCCAGTACTTC
CASRSLRAAGSKTQYF
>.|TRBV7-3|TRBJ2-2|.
TGTGCCAGCAGCTTAAAGGGTTCCGGGGAGCTGTTTTTT
CASSLKGSGELFF
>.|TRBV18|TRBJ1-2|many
TGTGCCAGCTCACAAACCGGGACAATCGATGGCTACACCTTC
CASSQTGTIDGYTF
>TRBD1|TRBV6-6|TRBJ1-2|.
TGTGCCAGCAGCCGGACCCGACAGGGGGCGCGAGGCTACACCTTC
CASSRTRQGARGYTF
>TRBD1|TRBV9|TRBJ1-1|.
TGTGCCAGCAGCCCCCGGCAGGGGGCTGGAACTGAAGCTTTCTTT
CASSPRQGAGTEAFF
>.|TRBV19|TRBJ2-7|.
TGTGCCAGTAGTACTAACAGGGGAGGGACTCCTCTCTACTTC
CASSTNRGGTPLYF
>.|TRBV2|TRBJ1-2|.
TGTGCCAGCAGGGTACAGGGATACTATGGCTACACCTTC
CASRVQGYYGYTF
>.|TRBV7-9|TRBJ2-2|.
TGTGCCAGCAGCTTAGGGTACAGGGCGGACACCGGGGAGCTGTTTTTT
CASSLGYRADTGELFF
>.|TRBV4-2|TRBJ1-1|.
TGTGCCAGCAGCCAAGATAGACAGCCGAACCTTGAAGCTTTCTTT
CASSQDRQPNLEAFF
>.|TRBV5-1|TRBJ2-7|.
TGCGCCAGCAGCTTGACAGGCTACGAGCAGTACTTC
CASSLTGYEQYF
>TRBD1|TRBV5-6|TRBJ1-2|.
TGTGCCAGCAGCTCGGACAGGTACTATGGCTACACCTTC
CASSSDRYYGYTF
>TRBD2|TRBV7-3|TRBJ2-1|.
TGTGCCAGCAGCTTTGGGCGGGAGCGCCACAATGAGCAGTTCTTC
CASSFGRERHNEQFF
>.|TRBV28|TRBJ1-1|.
TGTGCCAGCAGTTTACGGCGGGGCATGAACACTGAAGCTTTCTTT
CASSLRRGMNTEAFF
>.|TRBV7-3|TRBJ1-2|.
TGTGCCAGCAGCCCCCAGGCCAATGGGTTGTCTAACTATGGCTACACCTTC
CASSPQANGLSNYGYTF
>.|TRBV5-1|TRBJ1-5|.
TGCGCCAGCAGCTTGGAGCCAGGTTATCAGCCCCAGCATTTT
CASSLEPGYQPQHF
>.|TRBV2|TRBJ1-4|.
TGTGCCAGCAGTGAAGTGGGCAGTATCAATGAAAAACTGTTTTTT
CASSEVGSINEKLFF
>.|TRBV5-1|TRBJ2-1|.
TGCGCCAGCAGCTTTACCAATGAGCAGTTCTTC
CASSFTNEQFF
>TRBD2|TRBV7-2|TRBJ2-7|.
TGTGCCAGCAGCTTATTGGGCTCCCAACTGGGCGGGAGGGGCGAGCAGTACTTC
CASSLLGSQLGGRGEQYF
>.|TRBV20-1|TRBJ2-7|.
TGCAGTGCTCCGAGGGGGGACGAGCAGTACTTC
CSAPRGDEQYF